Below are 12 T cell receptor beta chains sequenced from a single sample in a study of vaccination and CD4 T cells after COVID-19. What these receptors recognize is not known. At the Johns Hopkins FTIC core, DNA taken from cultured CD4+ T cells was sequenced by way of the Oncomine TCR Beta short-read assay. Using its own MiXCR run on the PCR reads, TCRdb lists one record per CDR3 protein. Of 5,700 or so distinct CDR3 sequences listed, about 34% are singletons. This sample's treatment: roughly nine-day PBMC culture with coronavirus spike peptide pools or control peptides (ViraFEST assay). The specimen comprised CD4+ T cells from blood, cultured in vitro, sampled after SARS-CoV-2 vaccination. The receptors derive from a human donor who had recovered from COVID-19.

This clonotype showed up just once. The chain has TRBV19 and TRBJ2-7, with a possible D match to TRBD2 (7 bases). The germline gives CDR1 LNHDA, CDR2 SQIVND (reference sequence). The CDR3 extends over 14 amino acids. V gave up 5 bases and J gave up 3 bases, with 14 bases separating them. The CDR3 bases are TGTGCCAGTAGTCCCCGGGGGGCCGGCTACGAGCAGTACTTC. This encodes CASSPRGAGYEQYF.

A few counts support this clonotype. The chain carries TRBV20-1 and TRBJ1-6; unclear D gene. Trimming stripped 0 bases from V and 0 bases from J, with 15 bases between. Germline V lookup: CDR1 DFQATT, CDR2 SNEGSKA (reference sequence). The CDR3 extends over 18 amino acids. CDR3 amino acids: CSAREDTKGSSYNSPLHF. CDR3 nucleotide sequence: TGCAGTGCTAGAGAGGATACAAAGGGAAGCTCCTATAATTCACCCCTCCACTTT.

The CDR3 loop is CASSLGSNEQFF. Here the CDR3 DNA reads TGTGCCAGCAGCTTAGGCAGTAATGAGCAGTTCTTC. The genes are TRBV7-2 and TRBJ2-1, with unresolved D. V dropped 1 base and J dropped 7 bases, with 5 bases sitting between them. The germline V gene encodes CDR1 SGHTA and CDR2 FQGNSA. The CDR3 contains 12 residues.

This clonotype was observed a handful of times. CDR3 bases: TGTGCCAGTAGTATCGAGGGCGGGAACACCGGGGAGCTGTTTTTT. It codes for CASSIEGGNTGELFF. This rearrangement joins TRBV19 to TRBJ2-2; tentative D call: TRBD2 (5 bases). Germline V lookup: CDR1 LNHDA, CDR2 SQIVND (reference sequence). This CDR3 is 15 amino acids long. The V gene lost 3 bases and the J gene lost 1 base, with 9 bases spanning the gap.

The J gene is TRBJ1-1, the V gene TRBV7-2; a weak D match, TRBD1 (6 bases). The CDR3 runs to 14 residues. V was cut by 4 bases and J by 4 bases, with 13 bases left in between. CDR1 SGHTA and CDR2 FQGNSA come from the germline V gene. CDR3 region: CASSSNRAGTEAFF. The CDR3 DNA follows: TGTGCCAGCAGCTCCAACAGGGCAGGCACTGAAGCTTTCTTT.

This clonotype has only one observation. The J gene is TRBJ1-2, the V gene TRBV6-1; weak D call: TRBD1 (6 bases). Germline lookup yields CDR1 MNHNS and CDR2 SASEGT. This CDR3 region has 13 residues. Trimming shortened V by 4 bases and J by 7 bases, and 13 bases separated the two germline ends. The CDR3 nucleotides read TGTGCCAGCAGTGTATCACAGGGTGTTGGCTACACCTTC. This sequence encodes CASSVSQGVGYTF.

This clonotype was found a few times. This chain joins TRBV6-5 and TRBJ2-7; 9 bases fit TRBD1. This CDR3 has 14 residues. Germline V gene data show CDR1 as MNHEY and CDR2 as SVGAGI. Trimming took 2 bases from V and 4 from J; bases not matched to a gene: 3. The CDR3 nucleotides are TGTGCCAGCAGTTACGGGGACAGGGTGTACGAGCAGTACTTC. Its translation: CASSYGDRVYEQYF.

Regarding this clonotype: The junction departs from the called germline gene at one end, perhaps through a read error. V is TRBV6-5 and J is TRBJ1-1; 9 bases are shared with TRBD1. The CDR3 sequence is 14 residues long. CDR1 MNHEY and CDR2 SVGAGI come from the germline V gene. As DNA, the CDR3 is TGTACCAGCAGTTTCCGGGACAGGGAACCTCGAGCTTTCTTT. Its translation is CTSSFRDREPRAFF.

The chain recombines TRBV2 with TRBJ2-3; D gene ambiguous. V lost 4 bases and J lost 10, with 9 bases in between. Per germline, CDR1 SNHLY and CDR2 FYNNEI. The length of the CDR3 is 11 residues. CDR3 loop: CASSGRVAQYF. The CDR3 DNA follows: TGTGCCAGCAGTGGTAGGGTCGCGCAGTATTTT.

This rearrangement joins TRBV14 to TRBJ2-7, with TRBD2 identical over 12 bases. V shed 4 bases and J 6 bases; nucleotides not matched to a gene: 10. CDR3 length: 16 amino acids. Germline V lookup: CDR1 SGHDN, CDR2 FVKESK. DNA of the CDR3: TGTGCCAGCAGCCTTCTAGCGGGAGGGACCCTAGGCGAGCAGTACTTC. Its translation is CASSLLAGGTLGEQYF.

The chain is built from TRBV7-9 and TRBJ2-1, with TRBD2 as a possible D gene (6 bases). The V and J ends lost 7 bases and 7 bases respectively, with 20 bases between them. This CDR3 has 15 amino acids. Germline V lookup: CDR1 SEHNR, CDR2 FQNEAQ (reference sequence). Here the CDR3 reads CASIASSATRNEQFF. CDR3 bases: TGTGCCAGCATCGCCTCTAGCGCAACACGGAATGAGCAGTTCTTC. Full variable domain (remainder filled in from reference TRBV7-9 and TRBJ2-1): DTGVSQNPRHKITKRGQNVTFRCDPISEHNRLYWYRQTLGQGPEFLTYFQNEAQLEKSRLLSDRFSAERPKGSFSTLEIQRTEQGDSAMYLCASIASSATRNEQFFGPGTRLTVL.

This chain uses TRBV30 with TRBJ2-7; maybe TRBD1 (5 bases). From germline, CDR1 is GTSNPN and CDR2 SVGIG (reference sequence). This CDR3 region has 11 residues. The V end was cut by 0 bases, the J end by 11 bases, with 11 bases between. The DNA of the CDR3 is TGTGCCTGGAGTGTAGGGCCCAGGGAGTACTTC. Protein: CAWSVGPREYF.